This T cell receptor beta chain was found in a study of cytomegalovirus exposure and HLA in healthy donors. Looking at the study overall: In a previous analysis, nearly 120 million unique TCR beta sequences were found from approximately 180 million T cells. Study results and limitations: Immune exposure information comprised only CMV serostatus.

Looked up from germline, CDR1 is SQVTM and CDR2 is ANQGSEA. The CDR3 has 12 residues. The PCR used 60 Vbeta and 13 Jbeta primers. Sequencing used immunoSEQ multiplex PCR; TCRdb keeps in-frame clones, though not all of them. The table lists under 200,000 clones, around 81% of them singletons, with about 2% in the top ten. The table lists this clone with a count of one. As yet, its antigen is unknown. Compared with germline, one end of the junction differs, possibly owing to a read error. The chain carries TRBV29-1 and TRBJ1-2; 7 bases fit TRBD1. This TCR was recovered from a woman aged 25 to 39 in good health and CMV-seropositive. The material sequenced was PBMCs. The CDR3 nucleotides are TGCAGCGCTGAAAAACAGGGGTATGGCTACACCTTC. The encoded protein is CSAEKQGYGYTF. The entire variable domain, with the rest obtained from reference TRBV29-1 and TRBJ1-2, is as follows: SAVISQKPSRDICQRGTSLTIQCQVDSQVTMMFWYRQQPGQSLTLIATANQGSEATYESGFVIDKFPISRPNLTFSTLTVSNMSPEDSSIYLCSAEKQGYGYTFGSGTRLTVV.